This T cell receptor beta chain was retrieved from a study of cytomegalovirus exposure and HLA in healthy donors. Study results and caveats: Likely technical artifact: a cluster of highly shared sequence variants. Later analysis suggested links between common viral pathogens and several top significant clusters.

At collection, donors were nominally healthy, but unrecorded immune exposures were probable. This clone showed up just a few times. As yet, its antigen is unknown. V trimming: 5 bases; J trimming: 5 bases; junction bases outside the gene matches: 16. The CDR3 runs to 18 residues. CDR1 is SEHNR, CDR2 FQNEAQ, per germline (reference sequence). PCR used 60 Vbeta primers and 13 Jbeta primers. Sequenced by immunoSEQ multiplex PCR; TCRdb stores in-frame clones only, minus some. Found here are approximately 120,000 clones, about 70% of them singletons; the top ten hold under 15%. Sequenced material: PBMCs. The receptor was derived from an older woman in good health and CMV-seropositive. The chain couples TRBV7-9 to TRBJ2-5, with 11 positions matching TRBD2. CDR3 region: CASSRRLAGTRAGETQYF. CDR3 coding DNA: TGTGCCAGCAGCCGACGACTAGCGGGAACCAGAGCGGGGGAGACCCAGTACTTC.